In this sample, the clone carrying this T cell receptor (beta chain) turned up once. One entry per CDR3 protein, called by TCRdb with MiXCR from the RT-PCR reads. Of approximately 220,000 distinct CDR3 sequences in the sample, 38% were seen once. Trimming pared 3 bases from V and 9 bases from J, leaving 12 bases between. This CDR3 has 13 residues. CDR1 is ENHRY, CDR2 SYGVKD, per germline. The record originates from a study of patients and donors after allogeneic stem cell transplantation. The sequencing input was blood, either unsorted or a sorted T cell fraction (not recorded which). The V and J genes are TRBV10-3 and TRBJ2-1, with D unclear. The origin of this receptor is a human donor who was either an allogeneic HSCT recipient or a stem cell or donor lymphocyte infusion donor (not recorded which). It is not recorded whose cells these are; they may come from a transplant donor. The CDR3, as DNA: TGTGCCATCAGTGAAGTCCGGCAGAGTGAGCAGTTCTTC. Its protein product is CAISEVRQSEQFF.